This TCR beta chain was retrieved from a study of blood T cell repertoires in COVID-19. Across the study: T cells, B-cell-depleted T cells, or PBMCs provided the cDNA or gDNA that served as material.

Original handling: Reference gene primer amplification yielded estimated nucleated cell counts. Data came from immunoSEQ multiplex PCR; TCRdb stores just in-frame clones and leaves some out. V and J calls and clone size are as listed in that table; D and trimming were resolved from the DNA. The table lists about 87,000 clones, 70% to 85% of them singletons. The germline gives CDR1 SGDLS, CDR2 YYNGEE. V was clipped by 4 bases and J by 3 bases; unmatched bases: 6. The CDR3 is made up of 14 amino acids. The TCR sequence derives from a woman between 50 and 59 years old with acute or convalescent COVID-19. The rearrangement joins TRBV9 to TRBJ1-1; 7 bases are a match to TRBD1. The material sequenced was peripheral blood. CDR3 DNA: TGTGCCAGCAGCACCTCGACAGGGTACACTGAAGCTTTCTTT. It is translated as CASSTSTGYTEAFF. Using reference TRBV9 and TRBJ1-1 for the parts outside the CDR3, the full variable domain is DSGVTQTPKHLITATGQRVTLRCSPRSGDLSVYWYQQSLDQGLQFLIQYYNGEERAKGNILERFSAQQFPDLHSELNLSSLELGDSALYFCASSTSTGYTEAFFGQGTRLTVV.